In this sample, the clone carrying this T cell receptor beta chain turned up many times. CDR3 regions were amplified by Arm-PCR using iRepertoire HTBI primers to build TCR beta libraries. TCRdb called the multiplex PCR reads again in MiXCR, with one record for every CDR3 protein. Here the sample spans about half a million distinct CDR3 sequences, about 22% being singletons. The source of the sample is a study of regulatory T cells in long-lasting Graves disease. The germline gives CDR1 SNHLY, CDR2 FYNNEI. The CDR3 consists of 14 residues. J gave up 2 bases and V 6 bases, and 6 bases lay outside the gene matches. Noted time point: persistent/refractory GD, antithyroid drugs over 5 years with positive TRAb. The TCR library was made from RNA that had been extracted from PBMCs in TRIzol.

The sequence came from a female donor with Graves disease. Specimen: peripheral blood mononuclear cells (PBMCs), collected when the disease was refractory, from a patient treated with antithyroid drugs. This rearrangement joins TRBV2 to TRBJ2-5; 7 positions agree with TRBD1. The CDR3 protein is CASRHGTVQETQYF. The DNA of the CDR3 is TGTGCCAGCAGGCACGGGACAGTACAAGAGACCCAGTACTTC. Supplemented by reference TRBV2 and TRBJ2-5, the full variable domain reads EPEVTQTPSHQVTQMGQEVILRCVPISNHLYFYWYRQILGQKVEFLVSFYNNEISEKSEIFDDQFSVERPDGSNFTLKIRSTKLEDSAMYFCASRHGTVQETQYFGPGTRLLVL.